A single T cell receptor (beta chain) is shown here with its context. The entry originates in a study of T cell responses to AZD1222 COVID-19 vaccine. Trimming cost V 8 bases and J 0 bases, with 10 bases left between them. The CDR3 has 13 residues. Libraries were prepared by immunoSEQ multiplex PCR; TCRdb keeps only in-frame clonotypes and omits some of them. The sample lists approximately 120,000 clones, over 75% occurring once. The sequences come from peripheral blood, collected on day 0 of MenACWY control vaccination. The rearrangement joins TRBV12-3 or TRBV12-4 to TRBJ1-2, with D maybe TRBD1 (5 bases). The sequence came from an adult in good health. DNA of the CDR3: TGTGCCAGCTGTCAGGGACCTAACTATGGCTACACCTTC. Amino acid sequence: CASCQGPNYGYTF.